This entry lists 9 T cell receptor beta chains sequenced from one sample in a study of cytomegalovirus exposure and HLA in healthy donors. Primers included in the PCR were 60 Vbeta and 13 Jbeta primers. TCRdb's table, derived via immunoSEQ multiplex PCR, lists solely in-frame clones and lacks some. The table shows some 190,000 clones, with 87% occurring only once. The source material was PBMCs. Receptor source: a boy under 10 years old in good health and CMV-seronegative.

This chain links TRBV18 with TRBJ2-1, with 8 bases aligning to TRBD1. The V segment lost 2 bases and the J segment 2 bases; nucleotides outside the gene matches: 2. Germline V CDR1 and CDR2: KGHSH, LQKENI. This CDR3 contains 15 residues. The CDR3, as DNA: TGTGCCAGCTCACCAGGACAGGGCACCTACAATGAGCAGTTCTTC. This encodes CASSPGQGTYNEQFF.

For this clone: This sequence may be a read error, since a much larger clone differs from it by one base. The chain carries TRBV7-9 and TRBJ1-3, with D unclear. The CDR3 consists of 15 residues. In germline, CDR1 is SEHNR, CDR2 FQNEAQ (reference sequence). V shed 1 base and J shed 0 bases, with 7 bases lying between them. CDR3 in amino acids: CASSLGGNSGNTIYF. DNA for the CDR3: TGTGCCAGCAGCTTAGGAGGCAACTCTGGAAACACCATATATTTT.

This CDR3 reads CAGGYSQGPSGANVLTF. The DNA of the CDR3 is TGTGCCGGGGGATACTCACAGGGACCCTCTGGGGCCAACGTCCTGACTTTC. The J gene is TRBJ2-6, the V gene TRBV30, with TRBD1 as a possible D gene (6 bases). The CDR3 totals 17 residues. Germline CDR1 reads GTSNPN; CDR2 reads SVGIG (reference sequence). The V end was cut by 8 bases, the J end by 0 bases, with 20 bases between.

The chain uses TRBV6-5 and TRBJ1-4; D is ambiguous. CDR1 and CDR2 from the germline V gene are MNHEY and SVGAGI. The V end was cut by 6 bases, the J end by 0 bases, with 11 bases between. The CDR3 loop spans 15 amino acids. The CDR3 loop reads CASSRRGATNEKLFF. CDR3 nucleotide sequence: TGTGCCAGCAGCCGCCGGGGAGCAACTAATGAAAAACTGTTTTTT.

This rearrangement joins TRBV6-6 to TRBJ1-4; weak D call: TRBD1 (6 bases). Deletions cut 6 bases from V and 8 bases from J, with 13 bases between. Germline CDR1 reads MNHNY; CDR2 reads SVGAGI (reference sequence). The CDR3 length is 13 residues. The CDR3 protein is CASSSRDTEKLFF. DNA for the CDR3: TGTGCCAGCAGCTCCCGGGACACAGAAAAACTGTTTTTT.

V and J are TRBV9 and TRBJ1-6; 11 nucleotides match TRBD1. V trimming: 4 bases; J trimming: 13 bases; junction bases outside the gene matches: 1. There are 12 residues in the CDR3. The germline V gene has CDR1 SGDLS and CDR2 YYNGEE. CDR3 residues: CASSRDRGPLHF. As DNA, the CDR3 is TGTGCCAGCAGCAGGGACAGGGGGCCCCTCCACTTT.

The V and J genes are TRBV27 and TRBJ1-5, with D perhaps matching TRBD1 (6 bases). Trimming cost V 1 base and J 2 bases, with 12 bases left between them. The CDR3 runs 16 residues. CDR1 is MNHEY and CDR2 is SMNVEV in the germline V gene (reference sequence). The CDR3 spells CASSLYRGARNQPQHF. The CDR3, as DNA: TGTGCCAGCAGTTTATACCGGGGGGCGCGCAATCAGCCCCAGCATTTT.

This chain joins TRBV27 and TRBJ2-3; 7 bases line up with TRBD1. The CDR3 runs to 15 residues. J was trimmed by 4 bases and V by 3 bases; bases with no gene match: 7. Germline CDR1 reads MNHEY; CDR2 reads SMNVEV (reference sequence). The CDR3 coding sequence is TGTGCCAGCAGTTTGAGGCAGGGGGTAGCAGATACGCAGTATTTT. This encodes CASSLRQGVADTQYF.

This chain joins TRBV30 and TRBJ1-2; no firm D call. V was trimmed by 7 bases and J by 6 bases, leaving 12 bases between them. The CDR3 totals 11 residues. The germline CDR1 and CDR2 sequences are GTSNPN and SVGIG (reference sequence). The CDR3 sequence: CALGRVNGYTF. CDR3 coding DNA: TGTGCCTTGGGGAGGGTGAATGGCTACACCTTC.